The 9 T cell receptor beta chains in this list originate from one sample, sequenced in a study of OX40 agonist ivuxolimab in advanced cancers. Assay: immunoSEQ multiplex PCR; the TCRdb copy retains only in-frame clones and omits some. This sample has about 80,000 clones; about 86% occur once, and the top ten carry around 2%. The sample here was CD4+ or CD8+ T cells sorted from blood, taken in a trial of the OX40 agonist ivuxolimab. These receptors were obtained from an adult with an advanced solid tumor such as melanoma, head and neck, liver or kidney cancer.

The rearrangement links TRBV7-2 to TRBJ1-2; D call uncertain. The CDR3 spans 15 residues. V was trimmed by 1 base and J by 2 bases, leaving 11 bases between them. The germline V gene has CDR1 SGHTA and CDR2 FQGNSA. The CDR3: CASSLVGITNYGYTF. The CDR3 coding sequence is TGTGCCAGCAGCTTAGTTGGAATAACAAACTATGGCTACACCTTC.

The gene calls are TRBV28 and TRBJ1-2; no definite D call. Per germline, CDR1 MDHEN and CDR2 SYDVKM. The CDR3 extends over 17 amino acids. V dropped 6 bases and J dropped 3 bases, with 23 bases sitting between them. CDR3 sequence (DNA): TGTGCCAGCAGCCTCCCATCCGCCAGCCCGAGGCACTATGGCTACACCTTC. It is translated as CASSLPSASPRHYGYTF.

The sample holds one count of this clone. V gene TRBV5-4 combines with J gene TRBJ2-5, with TRBD2 matching 7 bases. In germline, CDR1 is SGHNT, CDR2 YYREEE (reference sequence). This CDR3 spans 13 amino acids. V trimming: 4 bases; J trimming: 5 bases; junction bases outside the gene matches: 5. The CDR3: CASSPWGGETQYF. The CDR3 DNA reads TGTGCCAGCAGCCCGTGGGGGGGGGAGACCCAGTACTTC. The full variable domain, with the rest looked up from reference TRBV5-4 and TRBJ2-5, is ETGVTQSPTHLIKTRGQQVTLRCSSQSGHNTVSWYQQALGQGPQFIFQYYREEENGRGNFPPRFSGLQFPNYSSELNVNALELDDSALYLCASSPWGGETQYFGPGTRLLVL.

The chain has TRBV5-1 and TRBJ1-5, with unresolved D. The V end was cut by 3 bases, the J end by 6 bases, with 13 bases between. CDR3 length equals 14 residues. Germline-derived CDR1 and CDR2 are SGHRS and YFSETQ. The DNA for the CDR3 is TGCGCCAGCAGCTCGGACGGCCGGGTTCAGCCCCAGCATTTT. Translating gives CASSSDGRVQPQHF.

This chain links TRBV19 with TRBJ2-1; the match to TRBD1 covers 10 bases. With V trimmed by 3 bases and J by 4 bases, 3 bases remained unmatched. This CDR3 is built from 15 residues. Germline values: CDR1 LNHDA, CDR2 SQIVND (reference sequence). The CDR3: CASSMDRGKYNEQFF. Written as DNA, the CDR3 is TGTGCCAGTAGTATGGACAGGGGGAAATACAATGAGCAGTTCTTC.

The J gene is TRBJ2-3, the V gene TRBV5-1, with 9 bases identical to TRBD1. The CDR3 has 14 amino acids. Germline values: CDR1 SGHRS, CDR2 YFSETQ. J lost 5 bases, V lost 0 bases, and 1 base had no gene match. In DNA form, the CDR3 reads TGCGCCAGCAGCTTGGAGGGACAGGGAGATACGCAGTATTTT. Translated, it gives CASSLEGQGDTQYF.

The chain couples TRBV30 to TRBJ1-2; D remains ambiguous. V was cut by 5 bases and J by 4 bases, with 20 bases left in between. The CDR3 consists of 15 residues. Looked up from germline, CDR1 is GTSNPN and CDR2 is SVGIG (reference sequence). CDR3 loop: CAWGEARGSIYGYTF. CDR3 nucleotide sequence: TGTGCCTGGGGGGAGGCGCGAGGTTCTATCTATGGCTACACCTTC.

The chain combines TRBV6-7 with TRBJ2-5; 10 positions agree with TRBD1. TRBV6-7 is an ORF for which the function is uncertain. The CDR3 has 15 amino acids. Unmatched junction bases numbered 4, after V lost 6 bases and J lost 0 bases. This CDR3 reads CASRGDRGDQETQYF. The CDR3 coding sequence is TGTGCCAGCAGAGGGGACAGGGGCGACCAAGAGACCCAGTACTTC.

This chain links TRBV25-1 with TRBJ1-1, with 10 bases that match TRBD1. CDR3 size: 17 residues. In germline, CDR1 is MGHDK, CDR2 SYGVNS. V lost 3 bases and J lost 2; bases outside the gene matches: 9. The CDR3: CASSERDRGLLNTEAFF. CDR3 DNA: TGTGCCAGCAGTGAGAGGGACAGGGGCTTACTCAACACTGAAGCTTTCTTT.